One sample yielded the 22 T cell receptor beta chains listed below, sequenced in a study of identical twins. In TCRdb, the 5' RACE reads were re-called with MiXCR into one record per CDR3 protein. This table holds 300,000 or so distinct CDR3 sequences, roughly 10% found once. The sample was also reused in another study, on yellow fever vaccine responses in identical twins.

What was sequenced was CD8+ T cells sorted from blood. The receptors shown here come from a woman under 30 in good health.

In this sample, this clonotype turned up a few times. CDR3 bases: TGTGCCAGCAGCTCCCTGACAGGGAGAGAAAGGCAGTTCTTC. This encodes CASSSLTGRERQFF. The chain has TRBV7-2 and TRBJ2-1, with 7 bases lining up with TRBD1. Looked up from germline, CDR1 is SGHTA and CDR2 is FQGNSA. The CDR3 totals 14 residues. V lost 4 bases and J lost 12; bases outside the gene matches: 12. The whole variable domain, remainder taken from reference TRBV7-2 and TRBJ2-1, is GAGVSQSPSNKVTEKGKDVELRCDPISGHTALYWYRQSLGQGLEFLIYFQGNSAPDKSGLPSDRFSAERTGGSVSTLTIQRTQQEDSAVYLCASSSLTGRERQFFGPGTRLTVL.

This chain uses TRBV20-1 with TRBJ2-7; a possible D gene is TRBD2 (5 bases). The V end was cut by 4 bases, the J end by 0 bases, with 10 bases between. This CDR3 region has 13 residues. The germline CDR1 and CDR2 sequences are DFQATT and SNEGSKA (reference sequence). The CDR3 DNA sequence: TGCAGTGCTATTACCGGGGACTCCTACGAGCAGTACTTC. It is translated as CSAITGDSYEQYF.

This CDR3 reads CASSQDYYAQETQYF. As DNA, the CDR3 is TGCGCCAGCAGCCAAGATTATTATGCACAGGAGACCCAGTACTTC. V is TRBV4-3 and J is TRBJ2-5; no firm D call. CDR3 length: 15 residues. The V end was cut by 0 bases, the J end by 5 bases, with 13 bases between. Germline CDR1 is LGHNA and CDR2 is YSLEER.

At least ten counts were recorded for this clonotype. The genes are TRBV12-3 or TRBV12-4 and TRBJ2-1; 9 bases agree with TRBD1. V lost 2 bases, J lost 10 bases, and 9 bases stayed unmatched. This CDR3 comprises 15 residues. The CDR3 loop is CASSLYGTGLGEQFF. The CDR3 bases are TGTGCCAGCAGTTTATACGGGACAGGGTTGGGAGAGCAGTTCTTC.

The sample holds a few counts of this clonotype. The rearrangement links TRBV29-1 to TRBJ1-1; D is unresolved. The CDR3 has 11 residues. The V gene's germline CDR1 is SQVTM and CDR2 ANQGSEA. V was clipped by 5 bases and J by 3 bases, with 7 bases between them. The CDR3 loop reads CSVKIYTEAFF. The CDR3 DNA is TGCAGCGTTAAAATCTACACTGAAGCTTTCTTT.

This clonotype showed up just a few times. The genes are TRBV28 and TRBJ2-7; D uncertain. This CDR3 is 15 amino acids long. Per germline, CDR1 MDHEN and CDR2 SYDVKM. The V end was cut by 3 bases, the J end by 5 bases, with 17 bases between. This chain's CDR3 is CASSFLGRRGHEQYF. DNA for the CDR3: TGTGCCAGCAGTTTCCTCGGACGGCGCGGCCACGAGCAGTACTTC. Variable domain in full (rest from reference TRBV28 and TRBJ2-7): DVKVTQSSRYLVKRTGEKVFLECVQDMDHENMFWYRQDPGLGLRLIYFSYDVKMKEKGDIPEGYSVSREKKERFSLILESASTNQTSMYLCASSFLGRRGHEQYFGPGTRLTVT.

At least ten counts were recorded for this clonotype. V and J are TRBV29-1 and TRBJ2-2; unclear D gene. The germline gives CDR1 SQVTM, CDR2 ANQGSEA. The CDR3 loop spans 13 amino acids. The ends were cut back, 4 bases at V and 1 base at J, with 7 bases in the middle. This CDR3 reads CSVVSVNTGELFF. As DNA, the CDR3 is TGCAGCGTTGTGTCGGTGAACACCGGGGAGCTGTTTTTT.

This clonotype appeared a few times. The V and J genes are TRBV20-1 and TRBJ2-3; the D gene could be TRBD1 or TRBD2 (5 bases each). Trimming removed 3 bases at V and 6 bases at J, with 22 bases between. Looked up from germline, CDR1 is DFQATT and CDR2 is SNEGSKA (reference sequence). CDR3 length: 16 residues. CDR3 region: CSASSYRGAYPDTQYF. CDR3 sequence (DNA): TGCAGTGCTAGTTCCTATAGAGGGGCTTACCCCGATACGCAGTATTTT.

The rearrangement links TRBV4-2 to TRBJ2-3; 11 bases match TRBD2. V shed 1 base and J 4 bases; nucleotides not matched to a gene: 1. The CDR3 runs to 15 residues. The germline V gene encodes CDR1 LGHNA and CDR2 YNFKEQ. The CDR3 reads CASSQGGLAADTQYF. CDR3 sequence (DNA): TGTGCCAGCAGCCAAGGGGGACTAGCGGCAGATACGCAGTATTTT.

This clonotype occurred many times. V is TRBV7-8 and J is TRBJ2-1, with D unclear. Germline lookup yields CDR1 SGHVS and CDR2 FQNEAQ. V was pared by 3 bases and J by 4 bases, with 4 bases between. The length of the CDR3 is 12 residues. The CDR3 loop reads CASSLQYNEQFF. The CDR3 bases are TGTGCCAGCAGCTTGCAGTACAATGAGCAGTTCTTC.

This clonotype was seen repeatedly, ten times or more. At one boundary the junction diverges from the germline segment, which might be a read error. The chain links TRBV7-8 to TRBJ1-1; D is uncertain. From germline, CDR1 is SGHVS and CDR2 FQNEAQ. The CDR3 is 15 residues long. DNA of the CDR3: TGTGCCAGCAGCTTAGTAAGCCAGGAGAACCCTGAAGCTTTCTTT. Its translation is CASSLVSQENPEAFF.

CDR3 sequence (DNA): TGTGCCAGCAGCGCTGACAGGGAGGGTCACTACGAGCAGTACTTC. Translation: CASSADREGHYEQYF. This chain joins TRBV6-1 and TRBJ2-7, with D tentatively TRBD1 or TRBD2 (7 bases each). Germline V gene data show CDR1 as MNHNS and CDR2 as SASEGT. The CDR3 has 15 residues. Trimming stripped 6 bases from V and 3 bases from J, with 18 bases between.

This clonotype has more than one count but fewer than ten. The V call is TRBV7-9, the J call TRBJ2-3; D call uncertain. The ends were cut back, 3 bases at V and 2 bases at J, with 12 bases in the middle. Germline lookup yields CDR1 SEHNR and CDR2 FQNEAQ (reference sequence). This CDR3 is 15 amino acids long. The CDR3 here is CASSFAQAITDTQYF. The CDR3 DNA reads TGTGCCAGCAGCTTCGCCCAGGCGATCACAGATACGCAGTATTTT.

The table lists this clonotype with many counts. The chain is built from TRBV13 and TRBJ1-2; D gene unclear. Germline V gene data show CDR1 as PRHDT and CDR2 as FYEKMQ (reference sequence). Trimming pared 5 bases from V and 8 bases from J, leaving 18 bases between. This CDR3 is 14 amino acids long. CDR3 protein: CASSVSVGLRGYTF. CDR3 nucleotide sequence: TGTGCCAGCAGCGTATCGGTGGGGTTACGAGGCTACACCTTC.

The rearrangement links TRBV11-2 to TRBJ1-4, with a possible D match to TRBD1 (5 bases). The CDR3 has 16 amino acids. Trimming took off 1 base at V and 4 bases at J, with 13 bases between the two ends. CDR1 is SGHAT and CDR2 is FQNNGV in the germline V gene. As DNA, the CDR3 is TGTGCCAGCAGCTTAGGACAGTTCCCCGATAATGAAAAACTGTTTTTT. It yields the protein CASSLGQFPDNEKLFF.

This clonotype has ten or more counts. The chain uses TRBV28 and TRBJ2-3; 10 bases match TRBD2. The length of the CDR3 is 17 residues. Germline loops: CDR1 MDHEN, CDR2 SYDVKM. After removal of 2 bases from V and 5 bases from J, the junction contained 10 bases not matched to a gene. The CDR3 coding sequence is TGTGCCAGCAGTTTAGGGTCTAGCGGGAGACCGGGAGATACGCAGTATTTT. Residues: CASSLGSSGRPGDTQYF.

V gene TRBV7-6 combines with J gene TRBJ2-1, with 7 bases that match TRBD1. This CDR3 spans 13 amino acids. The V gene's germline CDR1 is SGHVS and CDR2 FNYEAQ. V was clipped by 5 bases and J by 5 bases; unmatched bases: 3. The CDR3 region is CASSIGQDNEQFF. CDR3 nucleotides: TGTGCCAGCAGCATTGGACAGGACAATGAGCAGTTCTTC.

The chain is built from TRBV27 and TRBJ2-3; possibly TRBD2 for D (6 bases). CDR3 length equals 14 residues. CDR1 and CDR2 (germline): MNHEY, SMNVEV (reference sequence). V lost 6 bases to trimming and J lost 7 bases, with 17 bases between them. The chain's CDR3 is CASSLRTEGYTQYF. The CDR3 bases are TGTGCCAGCAGCTTGAGAACGGAGGGCTATACGCAGTATTTT.

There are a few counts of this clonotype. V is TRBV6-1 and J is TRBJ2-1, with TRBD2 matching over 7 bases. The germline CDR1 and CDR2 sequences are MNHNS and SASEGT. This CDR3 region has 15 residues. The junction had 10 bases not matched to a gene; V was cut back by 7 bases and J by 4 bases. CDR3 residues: CASTTGLEGYNEQFF. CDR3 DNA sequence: TGTGCCAGCACCACCGGACTAGAGGGGTACAATGAGCAGTTCTTC.

The CDR3 is CASSLAFPAHAEAFF. The DNA of the CDR3 is TGTGCCAGCAGTTTAGCCTTTCCAGCCCACGCTGAAGCTTTCTTT. The chain couples TRBV12-3 or TRBV12-4 to TRBJ1-1; D is uncertain. Deletions cut 0 bases from V and 6 bases from J, with 14 bases between. The CDR3 length is 15 residues.

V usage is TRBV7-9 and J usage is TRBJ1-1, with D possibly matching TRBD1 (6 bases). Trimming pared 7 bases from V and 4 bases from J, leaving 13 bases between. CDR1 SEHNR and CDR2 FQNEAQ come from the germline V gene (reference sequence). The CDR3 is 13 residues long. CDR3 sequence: CASTPAGATEAFF. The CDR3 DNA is TGTGCCAGCACCCCAGCAGGGGCCACTGAAGCTTTCTTT.

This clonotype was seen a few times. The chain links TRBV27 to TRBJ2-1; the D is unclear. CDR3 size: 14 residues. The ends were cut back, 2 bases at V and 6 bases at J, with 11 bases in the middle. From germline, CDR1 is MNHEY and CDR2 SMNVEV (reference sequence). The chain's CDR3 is CASSLGWVFNEQFF. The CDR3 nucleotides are TGTGCCAGCAGTTTAGGGTGGGTCTTCAATGAGCAGTTCTTC.